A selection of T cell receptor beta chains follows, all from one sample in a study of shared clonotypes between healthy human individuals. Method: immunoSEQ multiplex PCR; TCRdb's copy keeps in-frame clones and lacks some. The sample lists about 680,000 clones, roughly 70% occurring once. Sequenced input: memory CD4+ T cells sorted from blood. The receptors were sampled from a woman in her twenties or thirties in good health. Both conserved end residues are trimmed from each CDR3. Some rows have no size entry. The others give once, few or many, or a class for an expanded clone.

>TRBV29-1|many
SVSGPGNTIY
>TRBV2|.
ASYRDNPYEQY
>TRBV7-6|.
ASSFLNQETQY
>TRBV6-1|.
ASSEGSLRQGGETQY
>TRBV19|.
ASCTGDSKTQY
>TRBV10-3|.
AIRKEQGSTYEQY
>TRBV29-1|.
SVRPGVNEQY
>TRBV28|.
ASRRPETYEQY
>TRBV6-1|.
ASRVLAGVNEQY
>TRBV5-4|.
ASSLGIQETQY
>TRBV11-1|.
ASSLEGSGGRETQY
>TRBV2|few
ASSVDSSTDTQY
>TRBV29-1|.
SVSVLTSYEQY
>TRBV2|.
ASSTGTSGSGTQY
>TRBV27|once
ASRVRQGGGGKLF
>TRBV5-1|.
ASSNTPGGRNEQF
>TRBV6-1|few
ASIAGTQKLF